The T cell receptor beta chain described here comes from a study of siplizumab effects on memory and regulatory T cells. The CDR3 covers 17 residues. CDR1 is MGHRA and CDR2 is YSYEKL in the germline V gene. J lost 0 bases, V lost 0 bases, and 2 bases had no gene match. Study-level points and caveats: Phenotypic classification as naive or memory proved unattainable for roughly 80-96% of proliferating CD4+ or CD8+ clones. Treg-derived clones made up an average of about 73% of mappable alloreactive CD4+ clones with siplizumab and over 25% in controls. In siplizumab cultures, the suppressive function of proliferating Tregs remained unconfirmed.

Concerning this clone: The antigen is undetermined.

Here immunoSEQ multiplex PCR was the method, and the copy in TCRdb shows in-frame clones only, minus some. This table holds about 100,000 clones, 91% found once. The clonotype originates from a human donor in good health. The V and J genes are TRBV4-1 and TRBJ2-7; 13 bases match TRBD2. The sequenced sample consisted of CD4+ T cells sorted from blood. The CDR3 reads CASSQEGTSGTSYEQYF. Written as DNA, the CDR3 is TGCGCCAGCAGCCAAGAGGGGACTAGCGGGACCTCCTACGAGCAGTACTTC.